This entry features one T cell receptor (beta chain) sequence. V lost 10 bases to trimming and J lost 1 base; unmatched junction nucleotides: 9. Germline V gene sequence: CDR1 LGHNT, CDR2 FRNRAP. The CDR3 length is 14 residues. This sample is part of a study of blood T cell repertoires in COVID-19. Clones were read by immunoSEQ multiplex PCR, and TCRdb kept only the in-frame ones, dropping some. The table includes approximately 450,000 clones, 87% detected once. The sequence was obtained from a woman aged 18-30 years with acute COVID-19. Specimen: PBMCs or T cells enriched from blood (not recorded which). The rearrangement uses TRBV12-5 and TRBJ1-1; 7 nucleotides agree with TRBD1. The CDR3 coding sequence is TGTGCTACCGCCGAGGGACAGCCGAACACTGAAGCTTTCTTT. Translation: CATAEGQPNTEAFF.